This T cell receptor (beta chain) is drawn from a study of CD8 T cells in Susac syndrome. An input of roughly 0.45 to 1 ug of RNA was subjected to reverse transcription using random hexamers. Each CDR3 protein is one row after TCRdb ran MiXCR on the immunoSEQ multiplex PCR reads. The sample has 170,000 or so distinct CDR3 sequences, roughly 95% seen once; the top ten hold roughly 0.12%. TCR beta was sequenced from blood CD8+ and CD4+ T cells. Patients having Susac syndrome satisfied recently defined diagnostic criteria for definite or probable disease. The CDR3 has 17 amino acids. V was clipped by 5 bases and J by 0 bases, with 19 bases between them. Looked up from germline, CDR1 is MNHNS and CDR2 is SASEGT.

The J gene is TRBJ2-5, the V gene TRBV6-1; D gene ambiguous. The sample taken for sequencing was CD4+ T cells from PBMCs. The receptor comes from a human donor with Susac syndrome. The CDR3 DNA reads TGTGCCAGCAGTCGCCGTAGTTTGATAGAGGACCAAGAGACCCAGTACTTC. Protein sequence: CASSRRSLIEDQETQYF.